This TCR beta chain came from a study of cytomegalovirus exposure and HLA in healthy donors. Study in general: Out of roughly 170 million T cells, an earlier analysis found about 120 million unique TCR beta sequences in total. Study-wide points: It was about 150 TCR beta chains that were listed as cytomegalovirus-associated. Analyzed later, association rates of TCRs varied across HLA loci, with DRB1 most and HLA-C fewest.

PCR used 60 Vbeta primers and 13 Jbeta primers. This table comes from immunoSEQ multiplex PCR, and its TCRdb copy is limited to in-frame clones, with some not included. This table holds 70,000 to 95,000 clones, 78% found once. On this clone itself: The antigen remains unidentified.

CDR1 is LNHDA and CDR2 is SQIVND in the germline V gene (reference sequence). This CDR3 region has 15 residues. V was clipped by 3 bases and J by 4 bases, with 15 bases between them. This sequence joins TRBV19 and TRBJ1-2; perhaps TRBD1 as D (5 bases). The sample was PBMCs. The clonotype was recovered from a man between 40 and 49 years old in good health and CMV-seronegative. The DNA for the CDR3 is TGTGCCAGTAGTATGGAGACGGGGGTTCGCTATGGCTACACCTTC. It encodes CASSMETGVRYGYTF.